The source of this TCR beta chain is a study of T cells after yellow fever vaccination. Findings and limits, study-wide: By day 5 rather than day 15, the secondary response had peaked, though it was weaker. There was a possibility that FACS-sorted repertoires contained abundant clonotypes contaminating from the bulk population.

This clonotype was seen a handful of times. What it binds is unknown. Germline CDR1 MNHEY, CDR2 SVGEGT. The CDR3 extends over 14 amino acids. Unmatched junction bases numbered 7, after V lost 2 bases and J lost 9 bases. From the 5' RACE reads, TCRdb called clonotypes with MiXCR, one entry per CDR3 protein. The sample yields around 400,000 distinct CDR3 sequences, 11% seen once. The source is a man aged 18 to 29 who received the YFV17D yellow fever vaccine. This sample comprised PBMCs, obtained on the day of the first yellow fever vaccination. This chain connects TRBV6-2 or TRBV6-3 to TRBJ2-1; 7 nucleotides line up with TRBD2. CDR3 DNA: TGTGCCAGCAGTTACCGTGGAGGCGGGAGTGAGCAGTTCTTC. This codes for CASSYRGGGSEQFF.